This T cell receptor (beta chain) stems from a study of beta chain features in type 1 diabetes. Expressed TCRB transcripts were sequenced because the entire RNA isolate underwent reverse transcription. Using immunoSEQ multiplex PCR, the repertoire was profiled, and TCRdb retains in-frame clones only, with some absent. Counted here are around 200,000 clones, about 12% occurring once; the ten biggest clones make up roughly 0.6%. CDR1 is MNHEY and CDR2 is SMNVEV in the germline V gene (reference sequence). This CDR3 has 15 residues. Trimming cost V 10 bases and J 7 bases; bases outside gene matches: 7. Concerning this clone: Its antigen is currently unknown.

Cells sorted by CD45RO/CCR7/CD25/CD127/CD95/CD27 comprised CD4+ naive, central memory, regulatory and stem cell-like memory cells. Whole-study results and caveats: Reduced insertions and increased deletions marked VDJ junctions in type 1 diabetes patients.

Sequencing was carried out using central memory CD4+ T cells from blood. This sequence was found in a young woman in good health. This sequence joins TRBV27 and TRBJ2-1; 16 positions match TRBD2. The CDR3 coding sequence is TGTGCCACCGGGGGACTAGCGGGAGGGAGGAATGAGCAGTTCTTC. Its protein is CATGGLAGGRNEQFF.